This TCR beta chain was profiled in a study of T cell changes during pregnancy in multiple sclerosis. Generated by immunoSEQ multiplex PCR, the TCRdb table keeps only in-frame clones and is missing some. The data hold about 40,000 clones, with 85% to 95% observed a single time. Comment on this clone: This same CDR3 is encoded by further DNA sequences in the sample.

Germline CDR1 reads ENHRY; CDR2 reads SYGVKD. Trimming took 2 bases from V and 2 from J, leaving 14 bases between them. This CDR3 has 16 residues. The V gene is TRBV10-3, the J gene TRBJ2-3; D is perhaps TRBD1 (6 bases). This sample comprised CD8+ T cells from peripheral blood mononuclear cells, obtained in the third trimester of pregnancy. This clonotype originated in a female donor with multiple sclerosis, enrolled in a pregnancy study. For the CDR3, the DNA is TGTGCCATCAGTGAGGAGCAGGGGCGAACCACAGATACGCAGTATTTT. Translation: CAISEEQGRTTDTQYF.